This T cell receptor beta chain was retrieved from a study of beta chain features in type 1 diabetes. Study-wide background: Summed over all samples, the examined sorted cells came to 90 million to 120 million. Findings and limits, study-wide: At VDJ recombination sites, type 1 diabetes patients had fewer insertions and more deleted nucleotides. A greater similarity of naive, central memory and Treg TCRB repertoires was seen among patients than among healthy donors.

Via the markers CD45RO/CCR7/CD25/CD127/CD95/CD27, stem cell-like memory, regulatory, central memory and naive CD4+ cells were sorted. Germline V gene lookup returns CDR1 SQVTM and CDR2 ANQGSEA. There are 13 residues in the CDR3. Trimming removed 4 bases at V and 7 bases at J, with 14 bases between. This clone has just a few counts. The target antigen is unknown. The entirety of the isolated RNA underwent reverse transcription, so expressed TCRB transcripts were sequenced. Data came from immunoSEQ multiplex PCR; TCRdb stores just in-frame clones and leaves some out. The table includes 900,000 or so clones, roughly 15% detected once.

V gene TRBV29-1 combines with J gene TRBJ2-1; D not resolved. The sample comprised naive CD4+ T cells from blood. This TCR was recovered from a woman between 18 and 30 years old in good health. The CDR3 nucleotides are TGCAGCGTTGTAGCCGGCAGGCGGAATGAGCAGTTCTTC. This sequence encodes CSVVAGRRNEQFF.